A single T cell receptor (beta chain) is shown here with its context. Its antigen is not identified. No conserved phenylalanine or tryptophan is present at the end of the CDR3, so a read error is the likely explanation. This specimen comes from a study of T cell repertoires in cytomegalovirus infection. Whole-study findings and limits: In two of eight donors, the top clonotype was HLA-C-restricted CMV-specific. CMV carriers with the relevant HLA were identified by cumulative public TCR beta family frequency.

The CDR3 is 16 residues long. The V gene's germline CDR1 is LNHDA and CDR2 SQIVND (reference sequence). V was pared by 7 bases and J by 6 bases, with 11 bases of the junction left unmatched. Each CDR3 protein is one row after TCRdb ran MiXCR on the reads. Of hundreds of thousands of distinct CDR3 sequences listed, less than 25% are singletons. Sequenced sample: CD8+ T cells from PBMCs. J is TRBJ2-3 and V is TRBV19; 12 bases agree with TRBD2. The receptor was derived from a human donor in good health (CMV status not recorded). Some clones in this sample may be carry-over from other donors' samples. The CDR3 loop is CASMRLAGGPLDTQYS. CDR3 in DNA: TGTGCCAGTATGCGGCTAGCGGGGGGGCCCCTCGATACGCAGTATTCT.